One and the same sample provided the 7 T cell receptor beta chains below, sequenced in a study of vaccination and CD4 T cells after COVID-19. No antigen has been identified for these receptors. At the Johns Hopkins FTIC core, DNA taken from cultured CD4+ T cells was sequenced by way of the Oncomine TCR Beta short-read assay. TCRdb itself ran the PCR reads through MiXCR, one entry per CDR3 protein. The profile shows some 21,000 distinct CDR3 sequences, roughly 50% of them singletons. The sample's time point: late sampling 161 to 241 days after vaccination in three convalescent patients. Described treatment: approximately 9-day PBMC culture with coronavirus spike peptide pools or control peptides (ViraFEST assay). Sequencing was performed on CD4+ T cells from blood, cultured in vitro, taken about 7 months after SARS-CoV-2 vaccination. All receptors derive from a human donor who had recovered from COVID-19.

Here the CDR3 DNA reads TGTGCCAGCAGTGCAGTAGCGGGGGGGCCCGGGGAGCTGTTTTTT. Translating it yields CASSAVAGGPGELFF. The chain combines TRBV2 with TRBJ2-2; 11 nucleotides line up with TRBD2. The CDR3 sequence is 15 residues long. The germline V gene encodes CDR1 SNHLY and CDR2 FYNNEI. The trim removed 4 bases at V and 6 bases at J, leaving 4 bases unmatched.

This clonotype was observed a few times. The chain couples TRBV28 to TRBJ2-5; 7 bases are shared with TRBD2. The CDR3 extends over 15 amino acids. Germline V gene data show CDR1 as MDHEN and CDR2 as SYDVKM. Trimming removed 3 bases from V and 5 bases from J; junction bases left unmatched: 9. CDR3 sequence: CASSFWGGAGETQYF. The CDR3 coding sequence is TGTGCCAGCAGTTTTTGGGGAGGGGCTGGCGAGACCCAGTACTTC. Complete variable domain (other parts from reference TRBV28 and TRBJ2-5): DVKVTQSSRYLVKRTGEKVFLECVQDMDHENMFWYRQDPGLGLRLIYFSYDVKMKEKGDIPEGYSVSREKKERFSLILESASTNQTSMYLCASSFWGGAGETQYFGPGTRLLVL.

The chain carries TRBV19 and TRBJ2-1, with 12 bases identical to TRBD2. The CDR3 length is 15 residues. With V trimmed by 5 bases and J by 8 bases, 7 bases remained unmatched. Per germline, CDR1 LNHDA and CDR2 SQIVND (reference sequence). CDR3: CASSPRLAGAHEQFF. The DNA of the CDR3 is TGTGCCAGTAGTCCCCGACTAGCGGGGGCCCATGAGCAGTTCTTC. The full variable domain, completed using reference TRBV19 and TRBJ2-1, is DGGITQSPKYLFRKEGQNVTLSCEQNLNHDAMYWYRQDPGQGLRLIYYSQIVNDFQKGDIAEGYSVSREKKESFPLTVTSAQKNPTAFYLCASSPRLAGAHEQFFGPGTRLTVL.

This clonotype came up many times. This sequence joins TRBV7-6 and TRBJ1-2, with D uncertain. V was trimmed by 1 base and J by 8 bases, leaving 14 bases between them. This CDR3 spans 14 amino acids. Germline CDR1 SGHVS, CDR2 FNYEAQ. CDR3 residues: CASSLELEDGGYTF. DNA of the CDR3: TGTGCCAGCAGCTTAGAATTGGAGGATGGGGGCTACACCTTC.

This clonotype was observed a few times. This CDR3 reads CASSGRTGYGAFF. In DNA, the CDR3 is TGTGCCAGCAGCGGGCGGACGGGGTATGGAGCTTTCTTT. The chain carries TRBV5-4 and TRBJ1-1; D remains ambiguous. Trimming stripped 4 bases from V and 10 bases from J, with 17 bases between. CDR1 is SGHNT and CDR2 is YYREEE in the germline V gene (reference sequence). The CDR3 has 13 residues.

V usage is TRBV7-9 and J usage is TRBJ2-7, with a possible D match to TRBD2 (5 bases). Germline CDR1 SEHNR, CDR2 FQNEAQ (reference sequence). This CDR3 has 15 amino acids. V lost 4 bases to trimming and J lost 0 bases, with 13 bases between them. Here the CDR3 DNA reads TGTGCCAGCAGCTCCATCCGGGGAAGCTCCTACGAGCAGTACTTC. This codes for CASSSIRGSSYEQYF.

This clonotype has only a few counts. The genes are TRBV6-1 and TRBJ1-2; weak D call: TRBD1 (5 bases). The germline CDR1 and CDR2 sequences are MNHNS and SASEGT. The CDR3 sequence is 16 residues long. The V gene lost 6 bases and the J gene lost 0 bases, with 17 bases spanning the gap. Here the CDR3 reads CASREGRPSTNYGYTF. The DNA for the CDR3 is TGTGCCAGCAGAGAGGGACGGCCGAGCACTAACTATGGCTACACCTTC.